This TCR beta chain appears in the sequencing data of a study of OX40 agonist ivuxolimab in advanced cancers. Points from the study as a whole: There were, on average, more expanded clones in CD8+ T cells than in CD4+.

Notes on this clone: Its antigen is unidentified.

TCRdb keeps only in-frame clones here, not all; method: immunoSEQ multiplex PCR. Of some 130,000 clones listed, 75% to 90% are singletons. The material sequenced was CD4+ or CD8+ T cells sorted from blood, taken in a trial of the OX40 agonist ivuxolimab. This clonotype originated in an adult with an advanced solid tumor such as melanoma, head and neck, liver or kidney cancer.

The CDR3 DNA is TGTGCCAGCAGTTACGCGGGGTTCGGGGGAAACAATCAGCCCCAGCATTTT. This codes for CASSYAGFGGNNQPQHF. The chain links TRBV28 to TRBJ1-5; perhaps TRBD1 as D (5 bases). Trimming took off 4 bases at V and 3 bases at J, with 19 bases between the two ends. The CDR3 is 17 amino acids. Germline CDR1 reads MDHEN; CDR2 reads SYDVKM. The full variable domain, in which reference TRBV28 and TRBJ1-5 provide the parts outside the CDR3, is DVKVTQSSRYLVKRTGEKVFLECVQDMDHENMFWYRQDPGLGLRLIYFSYDVKMKEKGDIPEGYSVSREKKERFSLILESASTNQTSMYLCASSYAGFGGNNQPQHFGDGTRLSIL.